Included here is one TCR beta chain sequence, with context. The antigen it recognizes is unknown. No base quality values were provided; no much bigger clone lies one nucleotide off. As encoded in the germline V gene, CDR1 is SGHTA while CDR2 is FQGNSA. Trimming accounts for 2 bases at V and 3 bases at J, while the number of junction bases matched to no gene is 9. The CDR3 goes from the cysteine to the phenylalanine over 17 residues. The entry retains the CDR3 DNA only, 51 bases that are in frame from base 1. The treatment or condition label, read with the paper, signifies: allogeneic hematopoietic cell transplantation with graft depleted of TCRalphabeta T cells and CD19 B cells. Transplant recipients were children who received TCRalphabeta/CD19-depleted allogeneic hematopoietic cell grafts. This record comes from a study of T-cell reconstitution after alpha-beta-depleted transplantation in children (dated by TCRdb to the mid-2010s). At the level of the whole study: Using TCR repertoire profiling, the study quantitatively followed how T-cell immune reconstitution unfolded in children after TCRalphabeta/CD19-depleted allogeneic hematopoietic cell transplantation. The research as a whole found: About two months after transplant, the apparently early recovery of alphabetaT-cell counts reportedly depended on just several hundred clones that had expanded rapidly and came from non-depleted graft cells. Over subsequent months, a decline in hyperexpanded clone frequencies was noted, and after one year, T-cell counts and TCRbeta diversity were mostly ascribed to newly produced T cells. In some patients, the high TCRbeta diversity seen at day 60 was put down to recipient T cells and intrathymic progenitors that had survived conditioning.

Library preparation used PCR. Instrument on record: Illumina HiSeq 2500. TCR library preparation used molecular barcoding, with unique molecular identifiers applied to normalize quantification of the TCRbeta repertoire. TCRdb handled the public reads itself, with Q25 trimming in fastp and clone calling in MiXCR, and kept productive beta chains. Under each unique CDR3 protein, matching rows form one entry showing the most common genes and DNA. Here the sample has hundreds of thousands of distinct CDR3 sequences; about 16% occur a single time. The ten largest clones represent 25% to 30% of the sample. In this chain, TRBV7-2 is recombined with TRBJ2-3; 9 central bases correspond to TRBD2. The receptor's source is a boy younger than two who had a stem cell transplant for Wiskott-Aldrich syndrome, so the T cells may come from the graft donor. The sample in question was PBMCs, mostly from graft donor cells, obtained 360 days after TCRalphabeta/CD19-depleted stem cell transplant. The CDR3 sequence is CASSLSGRLVWTDTQYF. The base sequence is TGTGCCAGCAGCTTAAGCGGGAGGTTAGTCTGGACAGATACGCAGTATTTT.